This TCR beta chain emerged from a study of cytomegalovirus exposure and HLA in healthy donors. For the study at large: Sequencing of about 200 million T cells in an earlier analysis found 100 million or so unique TCR beta sequences.

Study conclusions and caveats: Immune exposure was documented only through CMV serostatus. In most subjects, TCR beta sequences reportedly gave accurate predictions of HLA-A and HLA-B alleles.

PCR was performed using 60 Vbeta and 13 Jbeta primers. Using immunoSEQ multiplex PCR, the repertoire was profiled, and TCRdb retains in-frame clones only, with some absent. The table has 210,000 or so clones, around 80% seen once. A word on this clone: Its antigen remains unknown.

Germline-derived CDR1 and CDR2 are MGHRA and YSYEKL. The V and J ends lost 5 bases and 8 bases respectively, with 24 bases between them. There are 16 residues in the CDR3. This chain joins TRBV4-1 and TRBJ1-2; TRBD1 is a possible D gene (6 bases). Sequences were obtained from PBMCs. The origin of this receptor is a boy between 10 and 17 years old in good health and CMV-seronegative. CDR3 region: CASSDPPQGSERGYTF. The DNA for the CDR3 is TGCGCCAGCAGCGATCCCCCCCAGGGGTCAGAGCGCGGCTACACCTTC.